These 19 T cell receptor beta chains were sequenced from one sample in a study of metastatic and nonmetastatic thyroid tumors. With MiXCR, TCRdb reprocessed the PCR reads. The sample holds about 92,000 clones, under 15% seen once. Treatment of any kind had been given to no patient before thyroid surgery. Sequencing was done on a sample of blood. The receptors stem from a female donor with papillary thyroid cancer or a benign thyroid nodule (not recorded which). Some clones in this sample may be carry-over from other donors' samples.

A remark on this clone: One base away lies a much larger clone, so this may be a sequencing read error. The chain joins TRBV3-1 to TRBJ2-5; D might be TRBD1 (5 bases). Germline lookup yields CDR1 LGHDT and CDR2 YNNKEL (reference sequence). V gave up 1 base and J gave up 7 bases, with 16 bases separating them. The CDR3 runs 15 residues. The CDR3 region is CASSQGTWFVGTQYF. CDR3 nucleotides: TGTGCCAGCAGCCAAGGGACATGGTTCGTCGGGACCCAGTACTTC.

As concerns this clone: Other DNA sequences within the sample encode an identical CDR3. V gene TRBV5-6 combines with J gene TRBJ1-2; D not resolved. The length of the CDR3 is 15 residues. Germline loops: CDR1 SGHDT, CDR2 YYEEEE. Trimming removed 2 bases from V and 6 bases from J, with 17 bases in between. CDR3 bases: TGTGCCAGCAGCTTATATGGAGGGCGCCCGGATGGCTACACCTTC. Its protein product is CASSLYGGRPDGYTF.

There are many counts of this clone. The chain is built from TRBV7-2 and TRBJ1-4, with no clear D. V lost 1 base and J lost 5, with 8 bases in between. Germline V gives CDR1 SGHTA, CDR2 FQGNSA. This CDR3 contains 14 residues. Written as DNA, the CDR3 is TGTGCCAGCAGCTTAGAAGGGTCCAATGAAAAACTGTTTTTT. Translated: CASSLEGSNEKLFF.

This clone occurred a few times. The chain uses TRBV6-2 or TRBV6-3 and TRBJ2-3, with 9 bases fitting TRBD2. V was pared by 4 bases and J by 5 bases, with 10 bases of the junction left unmatched. The CDR3 is 16 residues long. Germline loops: CDR1 MNHEY, CDR2 SVGEGT. The DNA for the CDR3 is TGTGCCAGCAGTTTCGGCGCGGGAGGGCCGGGAGATACGCAGTATTTT. This sequence encodes CASSFGAGGPGDTQYF.

As to this clone: This may come from a read error, since a much larger clone is one base off. The chain combines TRBV7-3 with TRBJ1-2; D is uncertain. CDR1 and CDR2 from the germline V gene are SGHTA and FQGTGA. CDR3 length: 11 residues. V was clipped by 8 bases and J by 8 bases, with 12 bases between them. The CDR3: CASHPALGYTF. As DNA, the CDR3 is TGTGCCAGCCATCCGGCTTTGGGCTACACCTTC.

The rearrangement links TRBV19 to TRBJ1-5; TRBD1 aligns across 7 bases. The V gene end was trimmed by 3 bases and the J gene end by 5 bases; junction bases not matched to a gene: 7. CDR1 is LNHDA, CDR2 SQIVND, per germline (reference sequence). The CDR3 length is 15 residues. For the CDR3, the DNA is TGTGCCAGTAGTATTCCGAGGGGGCCCTATCAGCCCCAGCATTTT. Translated, it gives CASSIPRGPYQPQHF.

This clone occurred a few times. A read error is possible here, since a much larger clone lies one base away. Other nucleotide sequences in the sample specify the same CDR3. The chain recombines TRBV12-3 or TRBV12-4 with TRBJ1-5; 8 bases align to TRBD1. This CDR3 comprises 16 residues. Written as DNA, the CDR3 is TGTGCCAGCAGTTTAGGGACAGGGCTTAGCAATCAGCCTCAGCATTTT. The encoded protein is CASSLGTGLSNQPQHF.

This clone came up a few times. This rearrangement joins TRBV28 to TRBJ2-7; 7 bases match TRBD1. Germline CDR1 MDHEN, CDR2 SYDVKM. This CDR3 has 15 amino acids. The V segment lost 5 bases and the J segment 3 bases; nucleotides outside the gene matches: 10. The DNA for the CDR3 is TGTGCCAGCAGTCGGGTAGGACAGGTTGACTACGAGCAGTACTTC. Protein sequence: CASSRVGQVDYEQYF.

This clone was detected many times. The chain has TRBV6-1 and TRBJ1-1, with D possibly being TRBD1 (5 bases). The germline V gene encodes CDR1 MNHNS and CDR2 SASEGT. The CDR3 is 12 residues long. Trimming took 7 bases from V and 4 from J, leaving 10 bases between them. CDR3: CASKQGFTEAFF. CDR3 coding DNA: TGTGCCAGCAAGCAGGGTTTCACTGAAGCTTTCTTT.

This clone was detected ten times or more. J is TRBJ1-6 and V is TRBV6-1; TRBD1 is a possible D gene (6 bases). This CDR3 region has 16 residues. The germline V gene encodes CDR1 MNHNS and CDR2 SASEGT. V lost 6 bases, J lost 7 bases, and 19 bases lay in between. The CDR3 nucleotides are TGTGCCAGCAGCCCGACCACAGGGACGAGGAATTCACCCCTCCACTTT. This gives the protein CASSPTTGTRNSPLHF.

This clone was detected ten times or more. CDR3 DNA sequence: TGTGCCAGCGCCGGACAGGGGGAGAAAAATTCACCCCTCCACTTT. It codes for CASAGQGEKNSPLHF. The chain joins TRBV12-3 or TRBV12-4 to TRBJ1-6; TRBD1 matches at 10 bases. The CDR3 covers 15 residues. The V and J ends lost 8 bases and 7 bases, in that order; junction bases with no gene match: 8.

This clone was recorded at least ten times. The chain is built from TRBV4-1 and TRBJ2-7, with 7 nucleotides matching TRBD1. The V gene end was trimmed by 4 bases and the J gene end by 0 bases; junction bases not matched to a gene: 9. The CDR3 contains 16 residues. Germline CDR1 and CDR2: MGHRA and YSYEKL. The CDR3 region is CASSRVHRDSSYEQYF. The DNA of the CDR3 is TGCGCCAGCAGCCGAGTCCACCGGGACAGCTCCTACGAGCAGTACTTC.

At least ten counts were recorded for this clone. Other DNA sequences from this sample encode an identical CDR3 as well. V is TRBV6-5 and J is TRBJ1-1; D not certain. This CDR3 is built from 14 residues. From germline, CDR1 is MNHEY and CDR2 SVGAGI. V dropped 2 bases and J dropped 0 bases, with 7 bases sitting between them. Written as DNA, the CDR3 is TGTGCCAGCAGTTACGGAGCGATGAACACTGAAGCTTTCTTT. Translated, it gives CASSYGAMNTEAFF.

This clone was counted many times. Other DNA variants within this sample encode the same CDR3. This chain links TRBV20-1 with TRBJ2-1; D is undetermined. This CDR3 spans 15 amino acids. Between the trimmed V and J ends, which lost 0 bases and 0 bases, there was a span of 9 bases. Germline V CDR1 and CDR2: DFQATT, SNEGSKA (reference sequence). The CDR3 DNA follows: TGCAGTGCTAGAGATCTAAGAAGCTCCTACAATGAGCAGTTCTTC. It translates to CSARDLRSSYNEQFF.

Ten or more counts support this clone. The chain uses TRBV24-1 and TRBJ2-1, with D perhaps assigned TRBD1 or TRBD2 (6 bases each). The CDR3 extends over 13 amino acids. CDR1 and CDR2 from the germline V gene are KGHDR and SFDVKD. V dropped 8 bases and J dropped 5 bases, with 12 bases sitting between them. The DNA of the CDR3 is TGTGCCACCAAGGGGGGCCGAGACAATGAGCAGTTCTTC. Translation: CATKGGRDNEQFF.

Only a few counts were recorded for this clone. Possible read error: a much larger clone is one base away. The chain combines TRBV24-1 with TRBJ2-1, with D possibly being TRBD1 or TRBD2 (6 bases each). Deletions cut 6 bases from V and 9 bases from J, with 14 bases between. The CDR3 is 13 amino acids. The germline CDR1 and CDR2 sequences are KGHDR and SFDVKD. The CDR3 sequence is CATSRSEGGEQFF. The DNA of the CDR3 is TGTGCCACCAGTCGCTCCGAGGGGGGTGAGCAGTTCTTC.

This clone was observed many times. V is TRBV6-1 and J is TRBJ2-7, with no clear D. The V end lost 2 bases, the J end lost 4 bases, and 3 bases lay between the germline ends. The CDR3 is 11 residues long. From germline, CDR1 is MNHNS and CDR2 SASEGT. CDR3: CASSETYEQYF. CDR3 nucleotide sequence: TGTGCCAGCAGTGAAACTTACGAGCAGTACTTC.

Concerning this clone itself: One end of the junction does not line up with germline, which may come from a read error. V is TRBV6-5 and J is TRBJ1-4; TRBD1 might be the D (5 bases). The germline V gene encodes CDR1 MNHEY and CDR2 SVGAGI. The CDR3 consists of 16 residues. The CDR3 sequence: CASSYVFGKGEKKLFF. The CDR3 DNA follows: TGTGCCAGCAGTTACGTATTCGGGAAAGGGGAGAAAAAACTGTTTTTC.

This clone has a count of ten or more. The chain employs TRBV18 and TRBJ2-7; no definite D call. This CDR3 spans 11 amino acids. From germline, CDR1 is KGHSH and CDR2 LQKENI. V was shortened by 3 bases and J by 4 bases, with 4 bases between the two germline ends. CDR3 region: CASSPPYEQYF. The CDR3 nucleotides are TGTGCCAGCTCACCCCCGTACGAGCAGTACTTC.